This is a list of T cell receptor beta chains from one sample in a study of identical twins. TCRdb passed the 5' RACE reads through MiXCR, listing each CDR3 protein once. Counted here are approximately 670,000 distinct CDR3 sequences, over 5% occurring once; the ten biggest clones make up roughly 1.8%. The sample taken for sequencing was naive T cells sorted from blood. These receptors came from a man between 18 and 29 years old in good health. The CDR3 runs from the conserved cysteine through the conserved F or W.

15	TRBV5-1	TRBJ2-7	CASSLALTGAYEQYF
16	TRBV5-1	TRBJ2-2	CASSLVQGLNTGELFF
14	TRBV28	TRBJ2-5	CASSPPGGKKTQYF
16	TRBV5-1	TRBJ2-2	CASSLPGLQNTGELFF
15	TRBV9	TRBJ2-3	CASSVAARGGDTQYF
15	TRBV5-1	TRBJ2-5	CASSLEPGRQETQYF
14	TRBV12-3/TRBV12-4	TRBJ1-1	CASTLLGVSTEAFF
12	TRBV3-1	TRBJ2-3	CASSHGPYTQYF
15	TRBV20-1	TRBJ2-1	CSAYGTSGTYNEQFF
13	TRBV7-9	TRBJ2-1	CATIDGGGPEQFF
13	TRBV24-1	TRBJ1-1	CATSETGSTEAFF
17	TRBV11-2	TRBJ1-6	CASSPSGVQGANSPLHF
15	TRBV19	TRBJ1-5	CASSLTFYSNQPQHF
14	TRBV24-1	TRBJ2-2	CATKGQLNTGELFF
16	TRBV9	TRBJ2-3	CASSVASRGDADTQYF
14	TRBV12-3/TRBV12-4	TRBJ2-5	CASSLAGLRETQYF
13	TRBV7-9	TRBJ2-1	CASSFSGGGEQFF